Here is one T cell receptor beta chain with its context. The CDR3 sequence is 13 residues long. Per germline, CDR1 SGHRS and CDR2 YFSETQ. TCRdb re-called the 5' RACE reads, yielding one record per CDR3 amino acid sequence without DNA. This sample's table has about 210,000 distinct CDR3 sequences. This sample stems from a study of monozygotic twins with inflammatory bowel disease. The TCR was taken from a human donor with ulcerative colitis or Crohn's disease, or a healthy co-twin of an affected twin (not recorded which). This chain connects TRBV5-1 to TRBJ1-4. Sequencing was carried out using blood. This CDR3 reads CASSLGAIEKLFF.